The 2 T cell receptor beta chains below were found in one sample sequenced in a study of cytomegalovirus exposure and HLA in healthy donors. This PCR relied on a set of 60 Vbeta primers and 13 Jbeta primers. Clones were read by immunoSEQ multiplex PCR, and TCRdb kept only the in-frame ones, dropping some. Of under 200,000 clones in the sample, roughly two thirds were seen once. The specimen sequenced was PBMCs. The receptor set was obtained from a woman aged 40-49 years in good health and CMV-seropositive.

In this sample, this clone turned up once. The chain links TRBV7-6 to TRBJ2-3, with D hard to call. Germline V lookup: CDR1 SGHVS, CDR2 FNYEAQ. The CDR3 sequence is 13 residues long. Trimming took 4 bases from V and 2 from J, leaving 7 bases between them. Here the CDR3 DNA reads TGTGCCAGCAGCTCTGAGCCCACAGATACGCAGTATTTT. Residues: CASSSEPTDTQYF. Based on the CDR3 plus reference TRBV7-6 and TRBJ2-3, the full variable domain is GAGVSQSPRYKVTKRGQDVALRCDPISGHVSLYWYRQALGQGPEFLTYFNYEAQQDKSGLPNDRFSAERPEGSISTLTIQRTEQRDSAMYRCASSSEPTDTQYFGPGTRLTVL.

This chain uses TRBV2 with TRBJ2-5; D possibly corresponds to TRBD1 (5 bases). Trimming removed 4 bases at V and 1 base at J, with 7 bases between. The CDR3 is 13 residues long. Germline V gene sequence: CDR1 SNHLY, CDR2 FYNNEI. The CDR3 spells CASSVQGQETQYF. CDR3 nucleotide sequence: TGTGCCAGCAGTGTTCAGGGCCAAGAGACCCAGTACTTC.